This T cell receptor (beta chain) was recovered during a study of blood T cell repertoires in COVID-19. Study-wide background: PBMCs, B-cell-depleted T cells, or T cells provided the cDNA or gDNA that made up the material.

Clones were sequenced by immunoSEQ multiplex PCR, and TCRdb holds only the in-frame ones, with some missing. The repertoire has approximately 240,000 clones, approximately 90% of them found once; the top ten carry roughly 6%. Adults between about 18 and 95 years of age took part from 24 US areas. Membership in each cohort depended on participant-reported clinical history. This clone was found once. The V end was cut by 0 bases, the J end by 7 bases, with 25 bases between. This CDR3 contains 18 residues. Germline values: CDR1 MGHRA, CDR2 YSYEKL. The material sequenced was PBMCs or T cells enriched from blood (not recorded which). The TCR was taken from a woman in her thirties with acute COVID-19. V gene TRBV4-1 combines with J gene TRBJ2-7; TRBD2 might be the D (6 bases). The DNA of the CDR3 is TGCGCCAGCAGCCAAGACCCCCGTCGGGGGACGGGGAAGGGAGAGCAGTACTTC. Its protein is CASSQDPRRGTGKGEQYF.